One sample yielded the 32 T cell receptor beta chains listed below, sequenced in a study of lung T cells in sarcoidosis with Löfgren's syndrome. TCRdb redid the calling of the reads with MiXCR, one entry per CDR3 protein. The sample shows some 19,000 distinct CDR3 sequences, 21% of them seen only once. The source material was CD4+ T cells from bronchoalveolar lavage. These receptors all come from a human donor with sarcoidosis (Löfgren's syndrome or another form), or a control subject (not recorded which).

The sample holds a few counts of this clonotype. V is TRBV12-3 or TRBV12-4 and J is TRBJ1-5, with a tentative D call TRBD1 (5 bases). CDR3 size: 13 residues. Trimming stripped 5 bases from V and 6 bases from J, with 11 bases between. CDR3 sequence: CASSEQDSQPQHF. The CDR3, as DNA: TGTGCCAGCAGTGAACAGGATTCTCAGCCCCAGCATTTT.

By proportion, this clonotype is medium-sized (0.01 to 0.1%). The chain combines TRBV6-1 with TRBJ2-3, with D possibly matching TRBD2 (5 bases). V was pared by 6 bases and J by 5 bases, with 15 bases between. The CDR3 has 14 amino acids. CDR1 and CDR2 (germline): MNHNS, SASEGT. The CDR3 DNA reads TGTGCCAGCAGCCCTCTAGCTTTTGGAGATACGCAGTATTTT. It specifies CASSPLAFGDTQYF.

The chain couples TRBV29-1 to TRBJ1-1, with D unresolved. From germline, CDR1 is SQVTM and CDR2 ANQGSEA. With 6 bases removed from V and 1 base from J, the gap between germline ends came to 15 bases. This CDR3 spans 14 amino acids. CDR3 bases: TGCAGCGTCTCCCCGGCGCTGTGGAACACTGAAGCTTTCTTT. Translated, it gives CSVSPALWNTEAFF. The whole variable domain, remainder taken from reference TRBV29-1 and TRBJ1-1, is SAVISQKPSRDICQRGTSLTIQCQVDSQVTMMFWYRQQPGQSLTLIATANQGSEATYESGFVIDKFPISRPNLTFSTLTVSNMSPEDSSIYLCSVSPALWNTEAFFGQGTRLTVV.

This clonotype has only a few counts. A junction end diverges from the germline sequence, so it may reflect a read error. The V and J genes are TRBV12-3 or TRBV12-4 and TRBJ1-4; D not resolved. The CDR3 contains 12 residues. The chain's CDR3 is CASRPHNGPDAF. The CDR3 bases are TGTGCCAGCAGGCCTCACAACGGTCCGGACGCTTTT.

This clonotype was recorded a few times. CDR3 DNA sequence: TGCGCCAGCAGCCAAGACGAGGGCTATGGCTACACCTTC. Amino acids: CASSQDEGYGYTF. The chain uses TRBV4-1 and TRBJ1-2; unclear D gene. Trimming removed 0 bases from V and 4 bases from J, with 6 bases in between. This CDR3 has 13 amino acids. Germline CDR1 MGHRA, CDR2 YSYEKL.

Points on this clonotype: One base away lies a much larger clone, so this may be a sequencing read error. The chain carries TRBV5-1 and TRBJ2-1; D perhaps matches TRBD2 (5 bases). The germline V gene has CDR1 SGHRS and CDR2 YFSETQ. The CDR3 sequence is 13 residues long. CDR3 DNA sequence: TGCGCCGGCAGCTTGGGAGCCGGCGATGAGCAGTTCTTC. It specifies CAGSLGAGDEQFF.

A word on this clonotype: A much larger clone differs by one base, so this may be a read error. The chain links TRBV10-3 to TRBJ1-4; 7 bases are a match to TRBD1. V was clipped by 4 bases and J by 5 bases; unmatched bases: 4. CDR1 ENHRY and CDR2 SYGVKD come from the germline V gene. This CDR3 comprises 14 residues. The CDR3 sequence: CAISGGQQNEKLFF. Written as DNA, the CDR3 is TGTGCCATCAGTGGGGGACAGCAAAATGAAAAACTGTTTTTT.

Many counts were recorded for this clonotype. For the CDR3, the DNA is TGTGCCAGCAGTTCGCGTAGCCTAGCCGTTAGCACAGATACGCAGTATTTT. This sequence encodes CASSSRSLAVSTDTQYF. The chain combines TRBV6-1 with TRBJ2-3; D possibly corresponds to TRBD2 (5 bases). V shed 5 bases and J shed 0 bases, with 18 bases lying between them. Germline V gene data show CDR1 as MNHNS and CDR2 as SASEGT. The CDR3 consists of 17 residues.

This clonotype showed up many times. The V call is TRBV19, the J call TRBJ2-1; weak D call: TRBD1 (5 bases). Trimming left V 3 bases short and J 7 bases short, with 10 bases between. This CDR3 contains 13 residues. CDR1 and CDR2 (germline): LNHDA, SQIVND (reference sequence). The CDR3 region is CASSMTVVNEQFF. The CDR3 DNA reads TGTGCCAGTAGTATGACAGTTGTGAATGAGCAGTTCTTC.

This clonotype was seen repeatedly, ten times or more. The chain carries TRBV7-2 and TRBJ1-2; D gene uncertain. This CDR3 comprises 14 residues. V lost 5 bases, J lost 5 bases, and 15 bases lay in between. Germline CDR1 reads SGHTA; CDR2 reads FQGNSA. The CDR3 is CASSPGREVYGYTF. For the CDR3, the DNA is TGTGCCAGCAGCCCGGGGAGGGAAGTTTATGGCTACACCTTC. Variable domain in full (rest from reference TRBV7-2 and TRBJ1-2): GAGVSQSPSNKVTEKGKDVELRCDPISGHTALYWYRQSLGQGLEFLIYFQGNSAPDKSGLPSDRFSAERTGGSVSTLTIQRTQQEDSAVYLCASSPGREVYGYTFGSGTRLTVV.

This clonotype was counted a few times. The V call is TRBV6-1, the J call TRBJ1-5, with D hard to call. Per the germline V gene, CDR1 is MNHNS and CDR2 is SASEGT. The CDR3 totals 14 residues. V was shortened by 5 bases and J by 6 bases, with 14 bases between the two germline ends. CDR3 sequence reads: CASSSDRAAQPQHF. The CDR3 DNA follows: TGTGCCAGCAGTTCCGACCGGGCTGCTCAGCCCCAGCATTTT.

The J gene is TRBJ1-1, the V gene TRBV10-3; possibly TRBD1 for D (6 bases). This CDR3 has 14 amino acids. The germline V gene has CDR1 ENHRY and CDR2 SYGVKD. V lost 0 bases and J lost 10, with 15 bases in between. The CDR3 reads CAISESRTEGRAFF. In DNA, the CDR3 is TGTGCCATCAGTGAGTCTAGGACAGAAGGTCGAGCTTTCTTT.

This clonotype has more than one count but fewer than ten. The CDR3 DNA reads TGTGCCAGCAGCTTGGTGCTCCAGGAAGAGACCCAGTACTTC. Protein sequence: CASSLVLQEETQYF. The V gene is TRBV5-4, the J gene TRBJ2-5; D remains ambiguous. In germline, CDR1 is SGHNT, CDR2 YYREEE (reference sequence). CDR3 length equals 14 residues. The V and J ends lost 0 bases and 3 bases respectively, with 9 bases between them.

To note about this clonotype: A much larger clone lies a single base off, so this may be a read error. J is TRBJ2-3 and V is TRBV11-2; 11 nucleotides line up with TRBD2. Germline assignment: CDR1 SGHAT and CDR2 FQNNGV. The V segment lost 4 bases and the J segment 5 bases; nucleotides outside the gene matches: 5. The CDR3 runs 15 residues. CDR3 region: CASSSRLAGRDTQYF. The CDR3, as DNA: TGTGCCAGCAGCTCCCGACTAGCGGGAAGAGATACGCAGTATTTT.

This clonotype was counted a few times. This chain uses TRBV5-4 with TRBJ2-7, with TRBD2 as a possible D gene (5 bases). Germline assignment: CDR1 SGHNT and CDR2 YYREEE (reference sequence). Deletions cut 3 bases from V and 6 bases from J, with 16 bases between. The CDR3 is 14 amino acids. CDR3 amino acids: CASSYRGGPGEQYF. The CDR3 DNA sequence: TGTGCCAGCAGCTACCGGGGTGGGCCAGGCGAGCAGTACTTC.

This clonotype has ten or more counts. This chain uses TRBV20-1 with TRBJ1-6; no firm D call. Trimming stripped 3 bases from V and 7 bases from J, with 19 bases between. The CDR3 length is 16 residues. Germline CDR1 is DFQATT and CDR2 is SNEGSKA (reference sequence). The CDR3 DNA reads TGCAGTGCTAGTACCGGGATAGCACGGATCAATTCACCCCTCCACTTT. Its protein is CSASTGIARINSPLHF.

This clonotype is labeled as medium-sized (0.01 to 0.1%). The rearrangement joins TRBV27 to TRBJ2-7, with 12 bases that match TRBD2. The CDR3 totals 14 residues. Germline-derived CDR1 and CDR2 are MNHEY and SMNVEV (reference sequence). The J segment lost 2 bases and the V segment lost 10 bases, leaving 6 bases of the junction unmatched. The CDR3 reads CATPSGREAYEQYF. The CDR3 DNA follows: TGTGCCACCCCTAGCGGGAGGGAAGCCTACGAGCAGTACTTC.

On this clonotype: A much larger clonotype is one base distant, so this may be a read error. This rearrangement joins TRBV7-2 to TRBJ2-3; perhaps TRBD2 as D (5 bases). V was shortened by 1 base and J by 0 bases, with 11 bases between the two germline ends. The CDR3 consists of 16 residues. The germline CDR1 and CDR2 sequences are SGHTA and FQGNSA. CDR3 residues: CASSLVSRRSTDTQYF. CDR3 bases: TGTGCCAGCAGCTTAGTATCGCGGAGGAGCACAGATACGCAGTATTTT.

Judged by abundance, this clonotype is medium-sized. The CDR3 loop reads CASSYSTLFDRGNTEAFF. The CDR3 region has the DNA TGTGCCAGCAGTTACTCGACCCTTTTCGACAGGGGGAACACTGAAGCTTTCTTT. V usage is TRBV6-6 and J usage is TRBJ1-1, with 8 bases fitting TRBD1. CDR3 length: 18 residues. CDR1 is MNHNY and CDR2 is SVGAGI in the germline V gene (reference sequence). V shed 0 bases, J shed 1 base, and the junction held 10 bases outside the gene matches.

This clonotype was recorded many times. This sequence joins TRBV2 and TRBJ2-3; the D gene is possibly TRBD1 (7 bases). The V gene lost 7 bases and the J gene lost 5 bases, with 16 bases spanning the gap. Germline CDR1 is SNHLY and CDR2 is FYNNEI. This CDR3 comprises 14 residues. CDR3 sequence reads: CASKGGQLEDTQYF. CDR3 nucleotide sequence: TGTGCCAGCAAGGGGGGACAGTTGGAAGATACGCAGTATTTT.

This clonotype was detected many times. A junction boundary mismatches the germline segment, possibly from a read error. CDR3 coding DNA: TGTGCCAGCAGGGCAGATATGAACACTGGAGCTTTCTTT. Translation: CASRADMNTGAFF. The chain has TRBV2 and TRBJ1-1; no firm D call. Germline V gene data show CDR1 as SNHLY and CDR2 as FYNNEI. The CDR3 is 13 amino acids.

This clonotype has more than one count but fewer than ten. Here the CDR3 reads CAISALTKETQYF. In DNA, the CDR3 is TGTGCCATCAGTGCACTGACTAAGGAGACCCAGTACTTC. V and J are TRBV10-3 and TRBJ2-5; D is perhaps TRBD2 (5 bases). This CDR3 is 13 amino acids long. Germline-derived CDR1 and CDR2 are ENHRY and SYGVKD. Trimming cost V 4 bases and J 5 bases, with 11 bases left between them.

The table lists this clonotype with many counts. The chain recombines TRBV14 with TRBJ2-1, with D perhaps TRBD2 (6 bases). V dropped 7 bases and J dropped 4 bases, with 11 bases sitting between them. The germline gives CDR1 SGHDN, CDR2 FVKESK. This CDR3 spans 13 amino acids. CDR3 sequence: CASTAGLYNEQFF. The CDR3 bases are TGTGCCAGCACAGCGGGTCTTTACAATGAGCAGTTCTTC. Full variable domain (outside the CDR3, taken from reference TRBV14 and TRBJ2-1): EAGVTQFPSHSVIEKGQTVTLRCDPISGHDNLYWYRRVMGKEIKFLLHFVKESKQDESGMPNNRFLAERTGGTYSTLKVQPAELEDSGVYFCASTAGLYNEQFFGPGTRLTVL.

In its sample, this clonotype was seen a few times. This chain uses TRBV7-9 with TRBJ1-5, with D uncertain. CDR1 and CDR2 from the germline V gene are SEHNR and FQNEAQ (reference sequence). Trimming stripped 5 bases from V and 6 bases from J, with 8 bases between. The CDR3 extends over 12 amino acids. CDR3 protein: CASSDTIQPQHF. DNA of the CDR3: TGTGCCAGCAGCGATACTATTCAGCCCCAGCATTTT.

CDR3: CASRRTGAEAFF. CDR3 bases: TGTGCCAGCAGGAGGACAGGCGCTGAAGCTTTCTTT. The chain is built from TRBV25-1 and TRBJ1-1; 7 bases fit TRBD1. The V segment lost 6 bases and the J segment 6 bases; nucleotides outside the gene matches: 4. This CDR3 region has 12 residues. Per the germline V gene, CDR1 is MGHDK and CDR2 is SYGVNS.

For the CDR3, the DNA is TGTGCCAGCAGCCAAGTCGGACGGACCGGGGAGCTGTTTTTT. Its protein product is CASSQVGRTGELFF. The chain employs TRBV3-1 and TRBJ2-2; D not resolved. The CDR3 totals 14 residues. Germline V gene lookup returns CDR1 LGHDT and CDR2 YNNKEL (reference sequence). V lost 1 base to trimming and J lost 5 bases, with 8 bases between them.

The table lists this clonotype with many counts. The rearrangement links TRBV5-4 to TRBJ1-1; TRBD1 agrees at 7 bases. The CDR3 covers 15 residues. Germline V gives CDR1 SGHNT, CDR2 YYREEE (reference sequence). Trimming removed 3 bases from V and 2 bases from J; junction bases left unmatched: 7. The CDR3 loop reads CASSSSGTANTEAFF. For the CDR3, the DNA is TGTGCCAGCAGCTCCTCCGGGACAGCAAACACTGAAGCTTTCTTT.

This clonotype appeared many times. The rearrangement links TRBV12-5 to TRBJ2-5; D is perhaps TRBD1 or TRBD2 (5 bases each). The V and J ends lost 7 bases and 3 bases respectively, with 9 bases between them. Germline CDR1 reads LGHNT; CDR2 reads FRNRAP. There are 12 residues in the CDR3. Written as DNA, the CDR3 is TGTGCTAGTGCCTTGGGGGAAGAGACCCAGTACTTC. As protein: CASALGEETQYF.

This clonotype occurred many times. The CDR3 nucleotides are TGTGCCATCAGTGTCGACTCCAGGGGAGACGAGCAGTACTTC. It yields the protein CAISVDSRGDEQYF. This rearrangement joins TRBV10-3 to TRBJ2-7; TRBD1 might be the D (6 bases). V was shortened by 4 bases and J by 5 bases, with 15 bases between the two germline ends. Germline CDR1 reads ENHRY; CDR2 reads SYGVKD. This CDR3 region has 14 residues.

The chain couples TRBV10-3 to TRBJ2-7; D is possibly TRBD1 (5 bases). V was trimmed by 6 bases and J by 2 bases, leaving 14 bases between them. The CDR3 has 14 amino acids. Germline CDR1 is ENHRY and CDR2 is SYGVKD. CDR3: CAIRDPRTPYEQYF. CDR3 sequence (DNA): TGTGCCATCAGGGACCCCCGGACACCCTACGAGCAGTACTTC.

In its sample, this clonotype was seen many times. The J gene is TRBJ2-2, the V gene TRBV24-1, with D perhaps matching TRBD1 (5 bases). V was cut by 3 bases and J by 8 bases, with 18 bases left in between. Germline values: CDR1 KGHDR, CDR2 SFDVKD. The CDR3 runs to 16 residues. This chain's CDR3 is CATSDPTSTVAGELFF. Here the CDR3 DNA reads TGTGCCACCAGTGATCCAACGTCGACAGTCGCAGGGGAGCTGTTTTTT.

The rearrangement uses TRBV11-1 and TRBJ1-1; TRBD1 matches at 7 bases. Trimming removed 5 bases from V and 5 bases from J; junction bases left unmatched: 8. Germline V gene data show CDR1 as SGHAT and CDR2 as FQDESV (reference sequence). This CDR3 contains 14 residues. CDR3 protein: CASSPGTEKTEAFF. CDR3 nucleotides: TGTGCCAGCAGCCCCGGGACAGAGAAAACTGAAGCTTTCTTT. Complete variable domain (other parts from reference TRBV11-1 and TRBJ1-1): EAEVAQSPRYKITEKSQAVAFWCDPISGHATLYWYRQILGQGPELLVQFQDESVVDDSQLPKDRFSAERLKGVDSTLKIQPAELGDSAMYLCASSPGTEKTEAFFGQGTRLTVV.